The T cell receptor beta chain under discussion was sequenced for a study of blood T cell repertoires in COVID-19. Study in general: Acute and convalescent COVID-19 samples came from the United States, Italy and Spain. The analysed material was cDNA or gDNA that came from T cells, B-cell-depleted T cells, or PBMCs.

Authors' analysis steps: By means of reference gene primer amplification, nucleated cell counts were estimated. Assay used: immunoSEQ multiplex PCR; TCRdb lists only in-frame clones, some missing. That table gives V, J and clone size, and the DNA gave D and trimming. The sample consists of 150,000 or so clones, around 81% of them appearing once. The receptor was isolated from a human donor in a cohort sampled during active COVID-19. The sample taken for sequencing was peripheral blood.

DNA for the CDR3: TGCGCCAGCAGCCAAGAGGACAACAGGGCCCGAAATGAAAAACTGTTTTTT. Translated, it gives CASSQEDNRARNEKLFF. The V gene is TRBV4-3, the J gene TRBJ1-4; D perhaps matches TRBD1 (6 bases). Germline V gene sequence: CDR1 LGHNA, CDR2 YSLEER. CDR3 size: 17 residues. With 0 bases removed from V and 5 bases from J, the gap between germline ends came to 16 bases.